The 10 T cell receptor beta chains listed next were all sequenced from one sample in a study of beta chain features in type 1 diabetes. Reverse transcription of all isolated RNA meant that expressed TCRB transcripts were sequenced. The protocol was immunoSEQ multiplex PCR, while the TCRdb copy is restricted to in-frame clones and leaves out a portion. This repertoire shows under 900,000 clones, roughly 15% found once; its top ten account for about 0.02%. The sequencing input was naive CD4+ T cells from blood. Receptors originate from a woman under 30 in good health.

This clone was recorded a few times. CDR3 sequence reads: CATSRDPVRGPYEKLFF. The CDR3 region has the DNA TGTGCCACCAGCAGAGACCCCGTCCGGGGTCCTTATGAAAAACTGTTTTTT. The V call is TRBV15, the J call TRBJ1-4; no definite D call. Trimming left V 0 bases short and J 6 bases short, with 17 bases between. CDR1 is LNHNV, CDR2 YYDKDF, per germline (reference sequence). The CDR3 runs to 17 residues.

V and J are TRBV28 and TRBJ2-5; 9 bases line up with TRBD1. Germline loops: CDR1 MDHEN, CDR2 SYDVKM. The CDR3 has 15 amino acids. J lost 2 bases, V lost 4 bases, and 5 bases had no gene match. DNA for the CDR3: TGTGCCAGCAGTTGGGGACAGGGAGTACAAGAGACCCAGTACTTC. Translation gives CASSWGQGVQETQYF.

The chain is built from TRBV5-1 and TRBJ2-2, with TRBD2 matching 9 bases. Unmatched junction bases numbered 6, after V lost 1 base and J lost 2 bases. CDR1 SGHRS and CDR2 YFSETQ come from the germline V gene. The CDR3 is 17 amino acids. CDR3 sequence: CASSLTSREGNTGELFF. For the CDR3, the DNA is TGCGCCAGCAGCTTGACATCGCGGGAGGGTAACACCGGGGAGCTGTTTTTT.

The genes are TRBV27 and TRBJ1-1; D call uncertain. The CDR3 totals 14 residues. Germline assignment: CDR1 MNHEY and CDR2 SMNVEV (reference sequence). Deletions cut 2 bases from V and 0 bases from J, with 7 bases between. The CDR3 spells CASSLTAMNTEAFF. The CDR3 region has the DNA TGTGCCAGCAGTTTAACAGCCATGAACACTGAAGCTTTCTTT.

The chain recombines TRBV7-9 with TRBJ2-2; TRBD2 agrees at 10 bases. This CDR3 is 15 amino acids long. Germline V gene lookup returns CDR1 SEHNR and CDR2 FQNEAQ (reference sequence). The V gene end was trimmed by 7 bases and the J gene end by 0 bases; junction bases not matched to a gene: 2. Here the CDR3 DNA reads TGTGCCAGCAACCTAGCGGGAGCGAACACCGGGGAGCTGTTTTTT. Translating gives CASNLAGANTGELFF. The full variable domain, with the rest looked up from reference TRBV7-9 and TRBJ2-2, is DTGVSQNPRHKITKRGQNVTFRCDPISEHNRLYWYRQTLGQGPEFLTYFQNEAQLEKSRLLSDRFSAERPKGSFSTLEIQRTEQGDSAMYLCASNLAGANTGELFFGEGSRLTVL.

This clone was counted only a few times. The chain's CDR3 is CASSLYASGNYEQYF. CDR3 in DNA: TGTGCCAGCAGTTTATATGCTAGCGGGAACTACGAGCAGTACTTC. This sequence joins TRBV28 and TRBJ2-7, with 9 bases matching TRBD2. Germline CDR1 is MDHEN and CDR2 is SYDVKM. This CDR3 is built from 15 residues. Losses at the gene ends were 1 base for V and 3 bases for J; bases not matched to a gene: 4.

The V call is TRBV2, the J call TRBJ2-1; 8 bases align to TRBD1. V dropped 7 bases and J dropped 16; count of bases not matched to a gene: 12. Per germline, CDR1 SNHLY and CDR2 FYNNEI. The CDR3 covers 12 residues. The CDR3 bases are TGTGCCAGCACGGGGTCAGGCAGGGGGCTATTCTTC. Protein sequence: CASTGSGRGLFF. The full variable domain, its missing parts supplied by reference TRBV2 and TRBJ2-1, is EPEVTQTPSHQVTQMGQEVILRCVPISNHLYFYWYRQILGQKVEFLVSFYNNEISEKSEIFDDQFSVERPDGSNFTLKIRSTKLEDSAMYFCASTGSGRGLFFGPGTRLTVL.

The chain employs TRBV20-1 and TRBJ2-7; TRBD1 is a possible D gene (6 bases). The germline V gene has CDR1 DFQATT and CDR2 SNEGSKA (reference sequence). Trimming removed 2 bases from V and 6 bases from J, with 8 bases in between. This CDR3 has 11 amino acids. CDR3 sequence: CSARSGVEQYF. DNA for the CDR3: TGCAGTGCTAGATCAGGGGTCGAGCAGTACTTC.

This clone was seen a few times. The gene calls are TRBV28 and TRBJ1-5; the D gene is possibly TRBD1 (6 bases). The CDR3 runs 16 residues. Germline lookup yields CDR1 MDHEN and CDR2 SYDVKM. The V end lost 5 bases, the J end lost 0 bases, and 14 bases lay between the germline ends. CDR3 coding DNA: TGTGCCAGCAGTGGGCTCGGGACAAATAGCAATCAGCCCCAGCATTTT. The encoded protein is CASSGLGTNSNQPQHF.

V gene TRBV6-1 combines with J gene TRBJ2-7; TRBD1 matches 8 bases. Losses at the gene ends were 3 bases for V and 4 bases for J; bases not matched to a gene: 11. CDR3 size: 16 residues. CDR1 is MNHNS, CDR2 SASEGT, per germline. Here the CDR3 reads CASSDLGRGQKYEQYF. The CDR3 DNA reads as TGTGCCAGCAGTGATCTAGGCAGGGGGCAAAAGTACGAGCAGTACTTC.